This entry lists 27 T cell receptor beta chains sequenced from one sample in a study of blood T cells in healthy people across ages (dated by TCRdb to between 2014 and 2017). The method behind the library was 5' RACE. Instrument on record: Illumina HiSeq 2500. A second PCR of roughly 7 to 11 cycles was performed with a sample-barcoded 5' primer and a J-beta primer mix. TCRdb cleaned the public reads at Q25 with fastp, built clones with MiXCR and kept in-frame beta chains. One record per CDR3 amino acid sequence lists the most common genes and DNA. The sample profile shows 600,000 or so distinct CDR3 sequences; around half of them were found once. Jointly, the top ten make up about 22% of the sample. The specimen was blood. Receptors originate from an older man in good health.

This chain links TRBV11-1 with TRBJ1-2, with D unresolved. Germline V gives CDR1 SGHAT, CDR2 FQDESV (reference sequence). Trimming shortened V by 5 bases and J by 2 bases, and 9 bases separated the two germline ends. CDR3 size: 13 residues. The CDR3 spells CASSRERNYGYTF. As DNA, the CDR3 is TGTGCCAGCAGCCGAGAACGGAACTATGGCTACACCTTC.

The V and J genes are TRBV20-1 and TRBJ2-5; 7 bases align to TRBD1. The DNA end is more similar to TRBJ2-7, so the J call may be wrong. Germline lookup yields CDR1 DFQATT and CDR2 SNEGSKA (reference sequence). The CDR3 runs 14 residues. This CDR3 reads CSAAEGARFYEQYF. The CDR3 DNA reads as TGCAGTGCCGCCGAGGGGGCACGATTCTACGAGCAGTACTTC.

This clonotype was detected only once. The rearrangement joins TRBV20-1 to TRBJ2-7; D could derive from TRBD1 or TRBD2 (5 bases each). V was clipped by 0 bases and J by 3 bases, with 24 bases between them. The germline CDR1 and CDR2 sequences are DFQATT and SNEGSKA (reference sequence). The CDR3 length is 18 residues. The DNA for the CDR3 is TGCAGTGCTAGAGATGGCGGGCCAGGATCTGTCGGACACTACGAGCAGTACTTC. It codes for CSARDGGPGSVGHYEQYF.

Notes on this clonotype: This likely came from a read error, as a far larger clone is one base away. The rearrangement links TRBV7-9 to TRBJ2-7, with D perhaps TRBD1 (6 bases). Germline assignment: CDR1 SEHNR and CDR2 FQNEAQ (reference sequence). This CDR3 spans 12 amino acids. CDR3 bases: TGTGCCAGCAGCCTACAGGGCTACGCGCAGTACTTC. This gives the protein CASSLQGYAQYF.

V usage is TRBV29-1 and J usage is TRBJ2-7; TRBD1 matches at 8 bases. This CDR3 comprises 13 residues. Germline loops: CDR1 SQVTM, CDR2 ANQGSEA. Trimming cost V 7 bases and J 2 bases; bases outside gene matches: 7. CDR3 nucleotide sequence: TGCAGCGCTGCGGACAGGGCTGCCTACGAGCAGTACTTC. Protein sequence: CSAADRAAYEQYF.

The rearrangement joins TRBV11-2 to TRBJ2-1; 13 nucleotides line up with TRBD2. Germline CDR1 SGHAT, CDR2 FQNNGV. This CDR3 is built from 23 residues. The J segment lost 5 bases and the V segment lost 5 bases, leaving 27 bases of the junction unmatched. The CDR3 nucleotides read TGTGCCAGCAGCCTATTTCCAGGCGGGATGATGACTAGCGGGGGGTCCCCTCACAATGAGCAGTTCTTC. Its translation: CASSLFPGGMMTSGGSPHNEQFF.

The CDR3 DNA reads TGTGCTAGTGGTTTGGTACTGGGGGAGGCAGATACGCAGTATTTT. It codes for CASGLVLGEADTQYF. The chain has TRBV12-5 and TRBJ2-3, with D possibly being TRBD2 (6 bases). Germline V gene data show CDR1 as LGHNT and CDR2 as FRNRAP. V lost 0 bases, J lost 4 bases, and 11 bases lay in between. The CDR3 spans 15 residues. Full variable domain (outside the CDR3, taken from reference TRBV12-5 and TRBJ2-3): DARVTQTPRHKVTEMGQEVTMRCQPILGHNTVFWYRQTMMQGLELLAYFRNRAPLDDSGMPKDRFSAEMPDATLATLKIQPSEPRDSAVYFCASGLVLGEADTQYFGPGTRLTVL.

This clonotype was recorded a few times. This CDR3 reads CASSRQGARGYTF. Here the CDR3 DNA reads TGTGCCAGCAGCCGACAGGGGGCGCGTGGCTACACCTTC. This chain joins TRBV7-9 and TRBJ1-2; TRBD1 aligns across 10 bases. V lost 5 bases and J lost 7; bases outside the gene matches: 4. This CDR3 is 13 amino acids long. Germline CDR1 reads SEHNR; CDR2 reads FQNEAQ (reference sequence).

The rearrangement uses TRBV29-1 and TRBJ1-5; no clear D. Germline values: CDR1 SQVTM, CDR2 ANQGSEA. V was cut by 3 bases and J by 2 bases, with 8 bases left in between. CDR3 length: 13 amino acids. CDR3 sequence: CSVETGGNQPQHF. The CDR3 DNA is TGCAGCGTTGAGACCGGGGGCAATCAGCCCCAGCATTTT.

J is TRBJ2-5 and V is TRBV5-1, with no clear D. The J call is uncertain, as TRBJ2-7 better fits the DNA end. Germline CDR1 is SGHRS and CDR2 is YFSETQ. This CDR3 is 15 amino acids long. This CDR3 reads CASSLNIHSTCEQYF. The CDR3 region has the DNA TGCGCCAGCAGCTTGAATATCCATTCAACCTGCGAGCAGTACTTC.

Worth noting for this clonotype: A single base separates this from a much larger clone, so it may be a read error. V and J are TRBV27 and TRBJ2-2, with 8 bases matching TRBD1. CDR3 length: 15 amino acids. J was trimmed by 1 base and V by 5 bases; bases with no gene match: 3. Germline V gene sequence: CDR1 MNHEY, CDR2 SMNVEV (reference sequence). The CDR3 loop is CASSHGTGNTGELFF. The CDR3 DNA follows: TGTGCCAGCAGTCACGGGACAGGGAACACCGGGGAGCTGTTTTTT.

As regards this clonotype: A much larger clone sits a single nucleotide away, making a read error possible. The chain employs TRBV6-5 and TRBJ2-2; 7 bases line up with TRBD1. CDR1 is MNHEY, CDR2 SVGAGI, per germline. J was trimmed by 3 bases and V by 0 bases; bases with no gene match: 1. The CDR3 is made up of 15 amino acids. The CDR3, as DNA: TGTGCCAGCAGTTACTCGACAGGGTACACCGGGGAGCTGTTTTTT. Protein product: CASSYSTGYTGELFF.

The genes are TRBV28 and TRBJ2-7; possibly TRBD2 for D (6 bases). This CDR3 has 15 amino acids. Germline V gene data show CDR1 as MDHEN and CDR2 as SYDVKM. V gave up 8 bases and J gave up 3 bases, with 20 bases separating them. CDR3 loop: CASLYGLSEGYEQYF. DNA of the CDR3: TGTGCCAGCCTATACGGCCTATCGGAGGGCTACGAGCAGTACTTC.

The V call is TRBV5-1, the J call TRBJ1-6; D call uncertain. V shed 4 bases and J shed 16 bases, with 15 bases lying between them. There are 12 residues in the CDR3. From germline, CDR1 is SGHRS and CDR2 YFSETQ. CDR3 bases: TGCGCCAGCAGCCCCGGGGAGGGCCTTCTCCACTTT. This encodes CASSPGEGLLHF.

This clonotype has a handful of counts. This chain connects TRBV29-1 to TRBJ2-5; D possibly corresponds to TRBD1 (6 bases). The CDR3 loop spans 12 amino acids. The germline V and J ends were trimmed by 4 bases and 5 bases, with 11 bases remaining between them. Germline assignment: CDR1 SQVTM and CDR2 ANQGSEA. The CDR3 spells CSVVQRGETQYF. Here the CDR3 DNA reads TGCAGCGTTGTACAGAGGGGGGAGACCCAGTACTTC.

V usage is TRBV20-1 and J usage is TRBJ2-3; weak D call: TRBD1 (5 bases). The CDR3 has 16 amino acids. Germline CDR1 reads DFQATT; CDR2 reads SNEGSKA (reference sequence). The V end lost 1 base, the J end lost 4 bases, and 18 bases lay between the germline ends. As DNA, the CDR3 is TGCAGTGCTAGAGGGCCCCCTGGGATCAGGGCAGATACGCAGTATTTT. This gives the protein CSARGPPGIRADTQYF.

The CDR3 loop reads CSADDGGSGSTEAFF. DNA of the CDR3: TGCAGTGCCGACGACGGGGGCTCGGGTTCAACTGAAGCTTTCTTT. The chain has TRBV20-1 and TRBJ1-1, with D possibly matching TRBD1 (6 bases). The V gene lost 6 bases and the J gene lost 5 bases, with 22 bases spanning the gap. The CDR3 runs 15 residues. The V gene's germline CDR1 is DFQATT and CDR2 SNEGSKA (reference sequence).

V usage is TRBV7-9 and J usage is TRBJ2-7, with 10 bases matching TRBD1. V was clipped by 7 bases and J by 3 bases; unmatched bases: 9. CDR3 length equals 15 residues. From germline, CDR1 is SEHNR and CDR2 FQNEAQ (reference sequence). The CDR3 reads CASIPGQGGLYEQYF. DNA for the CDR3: TGTGCCAGCATCCCCGGACAGGGGGGGCTCTACGAGCAGTACTTC.

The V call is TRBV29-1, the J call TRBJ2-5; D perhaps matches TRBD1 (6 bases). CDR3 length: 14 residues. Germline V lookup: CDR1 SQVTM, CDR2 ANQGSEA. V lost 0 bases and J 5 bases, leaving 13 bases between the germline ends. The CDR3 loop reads CSVEDRPGVETQYF. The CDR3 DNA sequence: TGCAGCGTTGAAGATCGCCCAGGGGTGGAGACCCAGTACTTC.

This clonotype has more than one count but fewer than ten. CDR3 amino acids: CSISGVKEANYGYTF. CDR3 nucleotides: TGCAGCATTTCAGGGGTAAAGGAGGCTAACTATGGCTACACCTTC. V and J are TRBV29-1 and TRBJ1-2; tentative D call: TRBD1 (6 bases). The V gene lost 8 bases and the J gene lost 0 bases, with 19 bases spanning the gap. The CDR3 consists of 15 residues. Per germline, CDR1 SQVTM and CDR2 ANQGSEA.

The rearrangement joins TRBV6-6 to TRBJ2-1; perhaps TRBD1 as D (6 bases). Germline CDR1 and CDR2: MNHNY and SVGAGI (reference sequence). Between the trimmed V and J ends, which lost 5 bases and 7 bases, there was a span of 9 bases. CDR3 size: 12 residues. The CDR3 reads CASSTRGNEQFF. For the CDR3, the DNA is TGTGCCAGCAGTACCAGGGGTAATGAGCAGTTCTTC.

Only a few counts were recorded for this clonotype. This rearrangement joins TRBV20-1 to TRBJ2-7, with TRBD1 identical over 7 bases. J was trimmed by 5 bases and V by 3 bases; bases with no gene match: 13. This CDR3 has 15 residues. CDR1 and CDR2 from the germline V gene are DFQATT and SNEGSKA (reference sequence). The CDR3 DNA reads TGCAGTGCTAGGTTTAGGGGGCCCGTGAGGAACGAGCAGTACTTC. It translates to CSARFRGPVRNEQYF.

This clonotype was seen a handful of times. CDR3 nucleotides: TGCAGCGTAGAGGACAGTTTAGACGAGCAGTACTTC. This gives the protein CSVEDSLDEQYF. The chain is built from TRBV29-1 and TRBJ2-7; D might be TRBD1 (6 bases). The V end was cut by 6 bases, the J end by 5 bases, with 14 bases between. The CDR3 spans 12 residues. Germline CDR1 is SQVTM and CDR2 is ANQGSEA.

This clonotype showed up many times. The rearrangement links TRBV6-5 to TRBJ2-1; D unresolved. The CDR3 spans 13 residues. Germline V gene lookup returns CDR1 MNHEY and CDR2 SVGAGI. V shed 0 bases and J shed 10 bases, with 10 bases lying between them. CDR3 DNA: TGTGCCAGCAGTTACTCAGGCAAGTCAGAGCAGTTCTTC. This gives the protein CASSYSGKSEQFF.

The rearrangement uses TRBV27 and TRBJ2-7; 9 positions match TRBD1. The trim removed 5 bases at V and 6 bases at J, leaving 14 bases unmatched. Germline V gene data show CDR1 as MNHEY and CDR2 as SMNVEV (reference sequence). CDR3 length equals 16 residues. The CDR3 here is CASSINPGQGSSEQYF. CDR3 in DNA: TGTGCCAGCAGTATCAATCCGGGACAGGGCTCCAGCGAGCAGTACTTC.

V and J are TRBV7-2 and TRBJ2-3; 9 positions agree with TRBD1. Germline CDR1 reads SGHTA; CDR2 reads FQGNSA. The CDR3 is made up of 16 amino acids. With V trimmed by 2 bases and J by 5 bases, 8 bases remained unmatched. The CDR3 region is CASSLMAGQGGDTQYF. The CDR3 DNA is TGTGCCAGCAGCTTAATGGCGGGACAGGGAGGAGATACGCAGTATTTT.

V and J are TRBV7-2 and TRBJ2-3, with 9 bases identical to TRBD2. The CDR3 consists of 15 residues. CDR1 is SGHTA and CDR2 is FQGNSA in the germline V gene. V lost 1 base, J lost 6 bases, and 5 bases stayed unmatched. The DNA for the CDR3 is TGTGCCAGCAGCTTAGACGGGCGGGAGGGGGATACGCAGTATTTT. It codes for CASSLDGREGDTQYF.